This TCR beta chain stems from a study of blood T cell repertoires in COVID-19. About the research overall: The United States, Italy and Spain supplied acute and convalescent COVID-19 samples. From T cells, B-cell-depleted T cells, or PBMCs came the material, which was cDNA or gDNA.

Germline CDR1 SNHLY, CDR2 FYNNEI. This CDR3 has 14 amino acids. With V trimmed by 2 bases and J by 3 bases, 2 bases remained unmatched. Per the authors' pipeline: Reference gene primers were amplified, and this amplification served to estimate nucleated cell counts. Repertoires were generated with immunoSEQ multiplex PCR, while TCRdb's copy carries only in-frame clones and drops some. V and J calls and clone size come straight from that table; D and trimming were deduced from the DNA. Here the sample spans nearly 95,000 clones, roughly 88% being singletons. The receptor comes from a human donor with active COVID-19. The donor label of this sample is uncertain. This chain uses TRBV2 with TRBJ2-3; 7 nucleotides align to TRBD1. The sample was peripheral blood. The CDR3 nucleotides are TGTGCCAGCAGTGAATGGGACAGAACAGATACGCAGTATTTT. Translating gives CASSEWDRTDTQYF.